The sequence of this T cell receptor (beta chain) was determined in a study of shared clonotypes between healthy human individuals. Study context: There were three CD4 naive, three CD4 memory, two CD8 naive and one CD8 memory plates per donor. Study findings and constraints: Relative to memory subsets, naive subsets generally showed larger estimated richness.

Comment on this clone: What it binds is unknown.

CDR3 size: 13 residues. V gave up 4 bases and J gave up 3 bases, with 10 bases separating them. CDR1 and CDR2 from the germline V gene are SGHRS and YFSETQ. Only in-frame clones appear in the TCRdb table, and some are missing; sequencing was by immunoSEQ multiplex PCR. The data contain under 650,000 clones, 90% to 96% of them singletons. Sequencing was carried out using naive CD4+ T cells sorted from blood. The subset was: CD45RA+ positively selected. This sequence originates from a woman in her thirties in good health. The chain links TRBV5-1 to TRBJ1-1, with D uncertain. The CDR3 region is CASSPGGYTEAFF. The CDR3 DNA sequence: TGCGCCAGCAGCCCAGGCGGATACACTGAAGCTTTCTTT.